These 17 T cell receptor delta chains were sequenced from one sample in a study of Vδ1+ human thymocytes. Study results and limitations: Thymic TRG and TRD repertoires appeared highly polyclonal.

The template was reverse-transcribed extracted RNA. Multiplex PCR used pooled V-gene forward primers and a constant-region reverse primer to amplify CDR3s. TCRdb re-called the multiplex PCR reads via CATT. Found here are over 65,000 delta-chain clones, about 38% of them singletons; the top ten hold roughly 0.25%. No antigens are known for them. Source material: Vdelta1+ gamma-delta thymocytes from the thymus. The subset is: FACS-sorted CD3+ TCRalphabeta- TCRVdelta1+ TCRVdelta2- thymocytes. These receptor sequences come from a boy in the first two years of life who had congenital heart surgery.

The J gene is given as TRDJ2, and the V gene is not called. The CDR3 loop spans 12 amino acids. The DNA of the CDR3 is TGTGCCTCCCCAGGCGCAGCAGCACAACTCTTCTTT. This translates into CASPGAAAQLFF.

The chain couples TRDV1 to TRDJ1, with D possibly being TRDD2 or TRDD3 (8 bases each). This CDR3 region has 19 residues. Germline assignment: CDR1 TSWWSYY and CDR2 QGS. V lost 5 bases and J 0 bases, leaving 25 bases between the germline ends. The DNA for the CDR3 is TGTGCTCTTGGGCTATACTTCCTACCGTTACTGGGGGACACCGATAAACTCATCTTT. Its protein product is CALGLYFLPLLGDTDKLIF.

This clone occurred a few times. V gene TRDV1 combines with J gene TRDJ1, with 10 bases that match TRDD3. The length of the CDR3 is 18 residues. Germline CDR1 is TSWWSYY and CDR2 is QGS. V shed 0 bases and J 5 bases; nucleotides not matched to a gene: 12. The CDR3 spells CALGELRSLGDGTDKLIF. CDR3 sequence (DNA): TGTGCTCTTGGGGAACTCAGATCACTGGGGGATGGGACAGATAAACTCATCTTT.

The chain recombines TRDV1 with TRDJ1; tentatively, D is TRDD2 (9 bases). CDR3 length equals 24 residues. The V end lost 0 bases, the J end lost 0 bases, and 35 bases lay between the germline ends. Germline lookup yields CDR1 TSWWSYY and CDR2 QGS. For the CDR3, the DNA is TGTGCTCTTGGGGAACTACGGTCCCCTTCCTACGGGTGGGGGATTAACGGGGACACCGATAAACTCATCTTT. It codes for CALGELRSPSYGWGINGDTDKLIF.

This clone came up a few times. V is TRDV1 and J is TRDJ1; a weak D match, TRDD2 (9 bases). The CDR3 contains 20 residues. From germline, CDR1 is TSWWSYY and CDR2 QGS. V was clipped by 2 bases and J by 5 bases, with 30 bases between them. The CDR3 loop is CALGETLPTIWGSVEDKLIF. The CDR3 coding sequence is TGTGCTCTTGGGGAAACCCTTCCTACGATCTGGGGGAGCGTCGAAGATAAACTCATCTTT.

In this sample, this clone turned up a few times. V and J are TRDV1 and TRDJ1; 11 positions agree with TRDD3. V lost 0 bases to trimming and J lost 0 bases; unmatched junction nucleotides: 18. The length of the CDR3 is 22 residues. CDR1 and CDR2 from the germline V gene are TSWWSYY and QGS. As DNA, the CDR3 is TGTGCTCTTGGGGAACTATTCCCGTCGGGGTTACTGGGGGATAAATACACCGATAAACTCATCTTT. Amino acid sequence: CALGELFPSGLLGDKYTDKLIF.

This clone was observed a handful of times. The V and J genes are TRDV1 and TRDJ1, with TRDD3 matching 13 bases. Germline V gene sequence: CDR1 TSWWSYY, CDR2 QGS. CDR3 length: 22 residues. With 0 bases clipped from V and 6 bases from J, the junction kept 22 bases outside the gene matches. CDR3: CALGELAPYWGIRGTLSNKLIF. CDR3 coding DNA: TGTGCTCTTGGGGAACTAGCTCCTTACTGGGGGATACGGGGGACCTTATCGAATAAACTCATCTTT.

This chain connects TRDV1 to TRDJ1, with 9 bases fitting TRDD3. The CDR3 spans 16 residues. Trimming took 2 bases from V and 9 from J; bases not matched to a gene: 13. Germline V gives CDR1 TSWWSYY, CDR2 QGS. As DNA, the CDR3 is TGTGCTCTTGGGGAATCCCGGAGGGGATACGACGAGCAACTCATCTTT. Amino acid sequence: CALGESRRGYDEQLIF.

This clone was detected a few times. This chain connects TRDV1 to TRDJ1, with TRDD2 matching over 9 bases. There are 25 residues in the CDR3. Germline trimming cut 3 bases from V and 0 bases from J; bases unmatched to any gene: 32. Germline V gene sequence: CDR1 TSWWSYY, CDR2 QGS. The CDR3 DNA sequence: TGTGCTCTTGGGGATCCCCTTCCTACCTACTGGGAGCCACTCACTGGAGGTACGTACACCGATAAACTCATCTTT. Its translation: CALGDPLPTYWEPLTGGTYTDKLIF.

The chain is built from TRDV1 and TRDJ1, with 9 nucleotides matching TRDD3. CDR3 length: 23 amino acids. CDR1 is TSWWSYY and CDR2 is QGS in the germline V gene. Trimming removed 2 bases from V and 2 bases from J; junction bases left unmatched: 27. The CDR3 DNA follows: TGTGCTCTTGGGGAATATCAGCACGGCCGTACTGGGGGACTTATTACCATTACCGATAAACTCATCTTT. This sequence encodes CALGEYQHGRTGGLITITDKLIF.

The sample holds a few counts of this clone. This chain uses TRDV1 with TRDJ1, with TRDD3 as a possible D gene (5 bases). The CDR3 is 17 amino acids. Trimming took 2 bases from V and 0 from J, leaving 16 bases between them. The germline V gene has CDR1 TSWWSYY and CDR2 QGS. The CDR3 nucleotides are TGTGCTCTTGGGGAAAGCCCCTATGGGGACTACACCGATAAACTCATCTTT. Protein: CALGESPYGDYTDKLIF.

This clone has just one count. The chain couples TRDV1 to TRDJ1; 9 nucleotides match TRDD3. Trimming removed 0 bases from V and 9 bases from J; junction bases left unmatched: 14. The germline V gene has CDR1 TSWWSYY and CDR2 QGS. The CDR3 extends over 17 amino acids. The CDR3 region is CALGELKPSGGLSELIF. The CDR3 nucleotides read TGTGCTCTTGGGGAACTCAAGCCATCTGGGGGATTATCTGAACTCATCTTT.

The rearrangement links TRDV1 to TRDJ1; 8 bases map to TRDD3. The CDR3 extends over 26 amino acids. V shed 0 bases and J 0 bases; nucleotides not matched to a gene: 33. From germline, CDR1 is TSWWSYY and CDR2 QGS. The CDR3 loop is CALGELLAYLPSYVGDHPQYTDKLIF. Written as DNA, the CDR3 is TGTGCTCTTGGGGAACTTTTGGCTTATCTCCCCTCCTACGTGGGGGATCACCCCCAGTACACCGATAAACTCATCTTT.

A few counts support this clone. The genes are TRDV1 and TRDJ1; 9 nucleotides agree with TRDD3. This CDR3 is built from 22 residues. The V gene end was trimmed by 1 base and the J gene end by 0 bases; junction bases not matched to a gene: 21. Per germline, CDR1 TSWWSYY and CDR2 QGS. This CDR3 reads CALGERRILTGDTHRYTDKLIF. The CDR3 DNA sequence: TGTGCTCTTGGGGAACGAAGGATTCTTACCGGGGATACGCACAGGTACACCGATAAACTCATCTTT.

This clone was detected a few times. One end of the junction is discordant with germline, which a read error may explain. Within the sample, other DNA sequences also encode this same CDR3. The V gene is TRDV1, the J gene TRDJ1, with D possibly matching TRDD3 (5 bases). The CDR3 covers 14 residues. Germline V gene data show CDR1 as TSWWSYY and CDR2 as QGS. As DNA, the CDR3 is TGCGCTCTTGGGGAACTAGGGGACCACGGGAAACTCATCTTT. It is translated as CALGELGDHGKLIF.

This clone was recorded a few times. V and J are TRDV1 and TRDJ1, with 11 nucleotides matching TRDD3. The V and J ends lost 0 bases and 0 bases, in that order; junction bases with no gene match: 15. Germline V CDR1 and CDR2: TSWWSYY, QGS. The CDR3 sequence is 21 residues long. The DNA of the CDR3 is TGTGCTCTTGGGGAACTCCGGTCCTCTTACTGGGGGATAGAGTACACCGATAAACTCATCTTT. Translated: CALGELRSSYWGIEYTDKLIF.

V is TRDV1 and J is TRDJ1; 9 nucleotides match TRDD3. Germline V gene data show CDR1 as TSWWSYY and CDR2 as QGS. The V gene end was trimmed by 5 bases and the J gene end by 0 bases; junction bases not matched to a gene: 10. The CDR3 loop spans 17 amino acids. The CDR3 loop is CALGLSTGGQYTDKLIF. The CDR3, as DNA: TGTGCTCTTGGGCTTAGTACTGGGGGACAGTACACCGATAAACTCATCTTT.